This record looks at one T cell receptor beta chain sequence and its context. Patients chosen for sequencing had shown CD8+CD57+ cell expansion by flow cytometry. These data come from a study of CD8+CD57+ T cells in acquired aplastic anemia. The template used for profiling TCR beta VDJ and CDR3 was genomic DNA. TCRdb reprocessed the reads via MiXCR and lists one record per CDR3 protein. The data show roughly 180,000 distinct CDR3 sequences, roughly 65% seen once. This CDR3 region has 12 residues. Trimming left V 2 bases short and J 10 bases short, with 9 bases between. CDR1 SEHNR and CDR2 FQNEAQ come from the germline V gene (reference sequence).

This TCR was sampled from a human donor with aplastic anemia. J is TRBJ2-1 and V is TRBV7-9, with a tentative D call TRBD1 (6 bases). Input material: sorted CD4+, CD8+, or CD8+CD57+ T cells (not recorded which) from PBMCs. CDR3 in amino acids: CASSLPQGEQFF. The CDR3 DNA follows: TGTGCCAGCAGCTTACCCCAGGGGGAGCAGTTCTTC.